The 30 T cell receptor beta chains below come from one sample, sequenced in a study of T cell changes during pregnancy in multiple sclerosis. TCRdb keeps only in-frame clones here, not all; method: immunoSEQ multiplex PCR. The profile shows about 69,000 clones, roughly 88% of them singletons. This specimen was peripheral blood, taken in the third trimester of pregnancy. These receptors were obtained from a female donor with multiple sclerosis, enrolled in a pregnancy study.

V and J are TRBV5-5 and TRBJ2-1; D uncertain. The CDR3 spans 15 residues. CDR1 and CDR2 (germline): SGHKS, YYEKEE (reference sequence). Trimming took 4 bases from V and 0 from J, leaving 11 bases between them. CDR3 bases: TGTGCCAGCAGCAGAGGAGTGTCCTCCTACAATGAGCAGTTCTTC. Translation gives CASSRGVSSYNEQFF.

The V and J genes are TRBV30 and TRBJ2-1, with a tentative D call TRBD2 (5 bases). Trimming removed 2 bases at V and 9 bases at J, with 14 bases between. The CDR3 is 13 amino acids. In germline, CDR1 is GTSNPN, CDR2 SVGIG (reference sequence). The CDR3, as DNA: TGTGCCTGGAGTATACTAGTACGCGCTGAGCAGTTCTTC. It translates to CAWSILVRAEQFF.

The chain joins TRBV29-1 to TRBJ2-1, with 15 bases aligning to TRBD2. There are 17 residues in the CDR3. Trimming at V came to 7 bases and at J to 2 bases, leaving 9 bases not matched to a gene. Germline values: CDR1 SQVTM, CDR2 ANQGSEA. CDR3 bases: TGCAGCGCCCTGGGACTAGCGGGGGGCTTAGCCTACAATGAGCAGTTCTTC. This sequence encodes CSALGLAGGLAYNEQFF.

The chain couples TRBV27 to TRBJ2-3; the D gene is possibly TRBD1 (6 bases). Germline CDR1 and CDR2: MNHEY and SMNVEV (reference sequence). The CDR3 length is 15 residues. The V gene lost 1 base and the J gene lost 4 bases, with 12 bases spanning the gap. DNA for the CDR3: TGTGCCAGCAGTTTATTGCAGGGGATCGCAGATACGCAGTATTTT. It translates to CASSLLQGIADTQYF.

V and J are TRBV6-5 and TRBJ1-2; the match to TRBD1 covers 9 bases. Germline CDR1 is MNHEY and CDR2 is SVGAGI. The V segment lost 5 bases and the J segment 4 bases; nucleotides outside the gene matches: 8. CDR3 length: 15 residues. The CDR3 protein is CASSPTGGAGYGYTF. Written as DNA, the CDR3 is TGTGCCAGCAGTCCAACAGGGGGCGCCGGCTATGGCTACACCTTC.

The chain couples TRBV5-4 to TRBJ2-3; TRBD1 aligns across 7 bases. In germline, CDR1 is SGHNT, CDR2 YYREEE (reference sequence). This CDR3 contains 15 residues. The J segment lost 5 bases and the V segment lost 4 bases, leaving 10 bases of the junction unmatched. CDR3 amino acids: CASSQRQGDRDTQYF. The CDR3 nucleotides read TGTGCCAGCAGCCAAAGACAGGGAGATCGAGATACGCAGTATTTT.

This chain uses TRBV27 with TRBJ1-2, with D unresolved. Trimming removed 10 bases at V and 2 bases at J, with 11 bases between. CDR3 length equals 12 residues. Germline CDR1 reads MNHEY; CDR2 reads SMNVEV (reference sequence). The CDR3 reads CATATQNYGYTF. Written as DNA, the CDR3 is TGTGCCACCGCGACACAGAACTATGGCTACACCTTC.

V usage is TRBV6-6 and J usage is TRBJ2-1; 8 bases agree with TRBD1. CDR1 is MNHNY and CDR2 is SVGAGI in the germline V gene (reference sequence). With 6 bases clipped from V and 3 bases from J, the junction kept 1 base outside the gene matches. The CDR3 extends over 13 amino acids. CDR3 in amino acids: CASRQGDYNEQFF. The CDR3 coding sequence is TGTGCCAGCAGACAGGGGGACTACAATGAGCAGTTCTTC.

V usage is TRBV19 and J usage is TRBJ1-1; D not resolved. Per the germline V gene, CDR1 is LNHDA and CDR2 is SQIVND (reference sequence). The CDR3 has 14 residues. Trimming cost V 4 bases and J 0 bases, with 9 bases left between them. The CDR3 spells CASSTHILNTEAFF. CDR3 DNA: TGTGCCAGTAGTACCCACATACTGAACACTGAAGCTTTCTTT.

The chain joins TRBV6-5 to TRBJ1-6; D unresolved. In germline, CDR1 is MNHEY, CDR2 SVGAGI. The CDR3 spans 16 residues. The V end lost 3 bases, the J end lost 10 bases, and 19 bases lay between the germline ends. The CDR3 loop is CASSYEGRVAGSPLHF. In DNA, the CDR3 is TGTGCCAGCAGTTATGAAGGACGGGTAGCGGGATCACCCCTCCACTTT.

The chain links TRBV28 to TRBJ1-6, with TRBD1 matching 7 bases. CDR1 is MDHEN and CDR2 is SYDVKM in the germline V gene. Losses at the gene ends were 5 bases for V and 7 bases for J; bases not matched to a gene: 8. The CDR3 runs 15 residues. Written as DNA, the CDR3 is TGTGCCAGCAGTCCTTCGACAGGGCGGAATTCACCCCTCCACTTT. Amino acids: CASSPSTGRNSPLHF.

This clone was seen at least ten times. The V gene is TRBV2, the J gene TRBJ1-2; no firm D call. The CDR3 totals 13 residues. The V end lost 3 bases, the J end lost 4 bases, and 9 bases lay between the germline ends. CDR1 SNHLY and CDR2 FYNNEI come from the germline V gene. The CDR3: CASSDSAGYGYTF. The CDR3 DNA reads TGTGCCAGCAGTGATTCGGCGGGCTATGGCTACACCTTC.

V usage is TRBV14 and J usage is TRBJ2-7, with a possible D match to TRBD2 (5 bases). CDR3 length: 16 residues. Germline V gene lookup returns CDR1 SGHDN and CDR2 FVKESK. The ends were cut back, 1 base at V and 3 bases at J, with 16 bases in the middle. The CDR3: CASSQVARTGSYEQYF. The CDR3 DNA reads TGTGCCAGCAGCCAAGTGGCGAGGACGGGGAGCTACGAGCAGTACTTC.

This clone is a singleton in its sample. Written as DNA, the CDR3 is TGCGCCAGCAGCGCCGACAGGGGGCTTGAAGCTTTCTTT. It encodes CASSADRGLEAFF. The chain has TRBV5-1 and TRBJ1-1; 10 nucleotides match TRBD1. Unmatched junction bases numbered 4, after V lost 4 bases and J lost 7 bases. Germline loops: CDR1 SGHRS, CDR2 YFSETQ. This CDR3 has 13 residues.

This chain joins TRBV7-8 and TRBJ2-3, with 12 bases that match TRBD2. V shed 7 bases and J 3 bases; nucleotides not matched to a gene: 8. CDR3 length: 16 residues. CDR1 is SGHVS and CDR2 is FQNEAQ in the germline V gene. The CDR3 sequence: CASKLAGGLQTDTQYF. The CDR3 DNA reads as TGTGCCAGCAAACTAGCGGGGGGTCTCCAAACAGATACGCAGTATTTT.

This CDR3 is CASSIQGSNQPQHF. The CDR3 coding sequence is TGTGCCAGCAGCATACAGGGGTCAAATCAGCCCCAGCATTTT. The chain is built from TRBV7-2 and TRBJ1-5, with 7 bases matching TRBD1. V lost 5 bases, J lost 4 bases, and 5 bases stayed unmatched. There are 14 residues in the CDR3. CDR1 and CDR2 (germline): SGHTA, FQGNSA.

The chain links TRBV23-1 to TRBJ1-6; D is unresolved. TRBV23-1 is annotated as an ORF whose role is uncertain. The CDR3 length is 15 residues. With 2 bases removed from V and 9 bases from J, the gap between germline ends came to 14 bases. The CDR3 is CASSQRVLRGSPLHF. The DNA for the CDR3 is TGCGCCAGCAGTCAACGGGTTCTACGGGGTTCACCCCTCCACTTT.

CDR3 residues: CAISEAAGRDNEQFF. CDR3 in DNA: TGTGCCATCAGTGAGGCGGCGGGAAGGGACAATGAGCAGTTCTTC. The chain employs TRBV10-3 and TRBJ2-1; TRBD2 might be the D (6 bases). The CDR3 has 15 residues. V was clipped by 2 bases and J by 5 bases, with 13 bases between them. Germline V gene lookup returns CDR1 ENHRY and CDR2 SYGVKD.

This chain links TRBV19 with TRBJ2-1; possible D gene TRBD1, 6 bases. Deletions cut 4 bases from V and 1 base from J, with 11 bases between. This CDR3 is built from 15 residues. Germline V gene data show CDR1 as LNHDA and CDR2 as SQIVND (reference sequence). CDR3 DNA sequence: TGTGCCAGTAGTAAGGGACACCGTTCCTACAATGAGCAGTTCTTC. As protein: CASSKGHRSYNEQFF.

The rearrangement joins TRBV6-1 to TRBJ1-1; D possibly corresponds to TRBD1 (6 bases). The CDR3 totals 13 residues. CDR1 and CDR2 from the germline V gene are MNHNS and SASEGT. The V gene lost 4 bases and the J gene lost 7 bases, with 13 bases spanning the gap. CDR3 loop: CASSARQVLEAFF. The DNA for the CDR3 is TGTGCCAGCAGTGCGAGACAGGTTCTTGAAGCTTTCTTT.

This chain joins TRBV28 and TRBJ1-6; a weak D match, TRBD1 (6 bases). The germline V and J ends were trimmed by 2 bases and 15 bases, with 11 bases remaining between them. Germline assignment: CDR1 MDHEN and CDR2 SYDVKM. The CDR3 extends over 12 amino acids. This CDR3 is CASSLQWGLLHF. Written as DNA, the CDR3 is TGTGCCAGCAGTTTACAGTGGGGGCTCCTCCACTTT.

The chain has TRBV28 and TRBJ1-2, with TRBD1 matching over 7 bases. The CDR3 sequence is 16 residues long. The trim removed 3 bases at V and 0 bases at J, leaving 7 bases unmatched. In germline, CDR1 is MDHEN, CDR2 SYDVKM. The CDR3: CASSFSGDSSNYGYTF. CDR3 nucleotides: TGTGCCAGCAGTTTCAGTGGGGACAGCTCTAACTATGGCTACACCTTC.

The chain is built from TRBV7-3 and TRBJ2-7, with D possibly being TRBD1 (6 bases). The length of the CDR3 is 13 residues. V dropped 2 bases and J dropped 3 bases, with 8 bases sitting between them. CDR1 SGHTA and CDR2 FQGTGA come from the germline V gene. The CDR3, as DNA: TGTGCCAGCAGCTTAGCGACAGGCTACGAGCAGTACTTC. It yields the protein CASSLATGYEQYF. Combining the CDR3 with reference TRBV7-3 and TRBJ2-7 gives the whole variable domain GAGVSQTPSNKVTEKGKYVELRCDPISGHTALYWYRQSLGQGPEFLIYFQGTGAADDSGLPNDRFFAVRPEGSVSTLKIQRTERGDSAVYLCASSLATGYEQYFGPGTRLTVT.

In the case of this clone: Germline is not matched at one junction end, which may reflect a read error. The rearrangement uses TRBV9 and TRBJ2-7; 7 bases match TRBD1. Germline V gene sequence: CDR1 SGDLS, CDR2 YYNGEE. The CDR3 contains 15 residues. The chain's CDR3 is CASSVGTGTEYGQYF. The CDR3 bases are TGTGCCAGCAGCGTAGGGACAGGTACTGAGTACGGGCAGTACTTC.

The count of this clone is one. J is TRBJ2-6 and V is TRBV7-8; tentatively, D is TRBD1 (6 bases). Germline loops: CDR1 SGHVS, CDR2 FQNEAQ. Trimming shortened V by 3 bases and J by 0 bases, and 18 bases separated the two germline ends. The CDR3 has 19 residues. The CDR3 region is CASSFRRTRGISGANVLTF. The CDR3 bases are TGTGCCAGCAGCTTCCGGAGGACAAGGGGGATCTCTGGGGCCAACGTCCTGACTTTC. Together with reference TRBV7-8 and TRBJ2-6, the CDR3 gives the full variable domain: GAGVSQSPRYKVAKRGQDVALRCDPISGHVSLFWYQQALGQGPEFLTYFQNEAQLDKSGLPSDRFFAERPEGSVSTLKIQRTQQEDSAVYLCASSFRRTRGISGANVLTFGAGSRLTVL.

The rearrangement links TRBV5-6 to TRBJ2-1; D is undetermined. V was shortened by 4 bases and J by 6 bases, with 5 bases between the two germline ends. CDR3 size: 11 residues. The V gene's germline CDR1 is SGHDT and CDR2 YYEEEE. The CDR3 sequence is CASSVFNEQFF. The CDR3 DNA is TGTGCCAGCAGCGTCTTCAATGAGCAGTTCTTC.

The rearrangement links TRBV27 to TRBJ1-2; 10 nucleotides line up with TRBD1. V shed 5 bases, J shed 6 bases, and the junction held 6 bases outside the gene matches. The CDR3 is 14 amino acids. Germline assignment: CDR1 MNHEY and CDR2 SMNVEV (reference sequence). In DNA form, the CDR3 reads TGTGCCAGCAGTCCTAGGGACAGGGGTAATGGCTACACCTTC. Amino acids: CASSPRDRGNGYTF.

This chain connects TRBV2 to TRBJ2-1; 9 nucleotides line up with TRBD2. Per the germline V gene, CDR1 is SNHLY and CDR2 is FYNNEI. V lost 8 bases and J lost 4; bases outside the gene matches: 3. This CDR3 contains 13 residues. CDR3 nucleotide sequence: TGTGCCAGCGGACTAGCGAGATACAATGAGCAGTTCTTC. Translating gives CASGLARYNEQFF.

J is TRBJ1-3 and V is TRBV7-2; possible D gene TRBD1, 6 bases. Between the trimmed V and J ends, which lost 3 bases and 6 bases, there was a span of 9 bases. The CDR3 is 13 residues long. Germline assignment: CDR1 SGHTA and CDR2 FQGNSA. For the CDR3, the DNA is TGTGCCAGCAGCTTTACAGGGATAAACACCATATATTTT. Protein product: CASSFTGINTIYF.

This clone was seen just once. The chain couples TRBV9 to TRBJ2-5; 7 bases are a match to TRBD2. The CDR3 covers 16 residues. CDR1 is SGDLS, CDR2 YYNGEE, per germline. V shed 1 base and J 2 bases; nucleotides not matched to a gene: 8. The CDR3 loop is CASSVNWGEGQETQYF. In DNA form, the CDR3 reads TGTGCCAGCAGCGTAAATTGGGGGGAGGGGCAAGAGACCCAGTACTTC.